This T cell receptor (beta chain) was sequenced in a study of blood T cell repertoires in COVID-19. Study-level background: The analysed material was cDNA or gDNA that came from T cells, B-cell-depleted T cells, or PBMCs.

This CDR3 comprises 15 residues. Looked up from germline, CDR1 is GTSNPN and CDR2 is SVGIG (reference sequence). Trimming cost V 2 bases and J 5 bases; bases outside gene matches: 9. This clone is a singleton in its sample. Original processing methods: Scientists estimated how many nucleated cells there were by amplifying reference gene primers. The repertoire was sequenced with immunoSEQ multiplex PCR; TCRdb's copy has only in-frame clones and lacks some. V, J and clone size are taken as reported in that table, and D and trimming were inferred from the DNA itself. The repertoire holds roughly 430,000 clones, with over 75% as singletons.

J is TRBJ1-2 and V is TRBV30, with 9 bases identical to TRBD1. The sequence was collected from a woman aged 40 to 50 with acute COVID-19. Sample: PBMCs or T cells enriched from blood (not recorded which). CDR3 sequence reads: CAWSLTGTGPYGYTF. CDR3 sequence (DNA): TGTGCCTGGAGTCTAACCGGGACAGGGCCTTATGGCTACACCTTC.